The clone carrying this T cell receptor beta chain was counted at least ten times. What it binds is not known. These data are taken from a study of tumor-infiltrating lymphocytes in primary liver carcinoma. Study-level results: Tumors carried a top-250-clone fraction significantly exceeding that of blood (p = 0.039).

cDNA specific to TCR beta was made from approximately 0.55 ug of total RNA, with a constant-region primer employed for priming. A slightly modified ARM-PCR protocol with three nested multiplex PCR rounds produced these TCR beta libraries. Two initial PCR rounds of about 11 cycles each paired TRBV1-TRBV30 forward primers with a C-beta reverse primer. MiXCR, applied by TCRdb to the multiplex PCR reads, yields one record per CDR3 protein. The sample has some 30,000 distinct CDR3 sequences, roughly 77% seen once. CDR1 is SGHNT, CDR2 YENEEA, per germline. The CDR3 totals 17 residues. V gave up 1 base and J gave up 2 bases; unmatched junction bases: 5. Starting material for RNA and DNA co-extraction consisted of about 17-34 mg of unsorted bulk tissue. Donors underwent surgery for histopathologically diagnosed primary liver carcinoma. Over 75% of the cells were viable tumor cells in every tumor sample.

Source material: liver tumor tissue from sampling region 3. Subset denoted: tumor region T3, left-lateral pole. The source is a woman in her 30s with primary liver carcinoma and hepatitis B virus infection. The chain links TRBV11-3 to TRBJ2-2; 9 bases map to TRBD2. CDR3 DNA sequence: TGTGCCAGCAGCTTAGGCAGGCTAGCGGGAAACACCGGGGAGCTGTTTTTT. As protein: CASSLGRLAGNTGELFF.